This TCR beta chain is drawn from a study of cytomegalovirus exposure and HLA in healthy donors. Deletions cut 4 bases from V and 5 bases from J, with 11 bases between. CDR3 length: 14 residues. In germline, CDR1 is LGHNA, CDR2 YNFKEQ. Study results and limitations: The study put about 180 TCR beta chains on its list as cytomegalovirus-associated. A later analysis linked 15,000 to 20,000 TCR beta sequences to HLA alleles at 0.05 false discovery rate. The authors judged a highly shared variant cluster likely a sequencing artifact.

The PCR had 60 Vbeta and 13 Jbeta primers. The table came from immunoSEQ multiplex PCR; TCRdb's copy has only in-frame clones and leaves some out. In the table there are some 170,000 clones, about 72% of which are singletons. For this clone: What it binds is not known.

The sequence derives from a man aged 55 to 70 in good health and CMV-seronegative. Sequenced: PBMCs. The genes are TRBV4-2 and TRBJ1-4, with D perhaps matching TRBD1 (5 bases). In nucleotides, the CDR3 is TGTGCCAGCAGCCCACTGGGGGGGAATGAAAAACTGTTTTTT. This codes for CASSPLGGNEKLFF.